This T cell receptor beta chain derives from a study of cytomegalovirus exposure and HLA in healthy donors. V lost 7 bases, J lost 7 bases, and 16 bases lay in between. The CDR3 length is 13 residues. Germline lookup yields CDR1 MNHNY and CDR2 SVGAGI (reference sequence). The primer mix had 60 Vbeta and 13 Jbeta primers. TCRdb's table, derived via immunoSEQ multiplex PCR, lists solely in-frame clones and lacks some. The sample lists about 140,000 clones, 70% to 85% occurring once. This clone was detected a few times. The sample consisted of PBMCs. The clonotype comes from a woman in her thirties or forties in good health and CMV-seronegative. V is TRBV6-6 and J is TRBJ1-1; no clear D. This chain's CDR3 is CASTIAPQIEAFF. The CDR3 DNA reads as TGTGCCAGCACCATAGCCCCCCAGATTGAAGCTTTCTTT.